This T cell receptor beta chain was found in a study of monozygotic twins with inflammatory bowel disease. Overall study results and limits: Discordant twins showed the same repertoire similarity as concordant twins, possibly from limited power. Relative clonotype sharing with others was diminished in IBD patients versus healthy twins, particularly with disease activity.

Germline V gene data show CDR1 as DFQATT and CDR2 as SNEGSKA (reference sequence). The CDR3 runs to 13 residues. UMIs that included a 6-nucleotide sample barcode were added by template switching, which took place during cDNA synthesis. TCRdb reanalyzed the 5' RACE reads and collapses them to one entry per CDR3 protein, without DNA. The sample totals hundreds of thousands of distinct CDR3 sequences. A note on this clonotype: The antigen is not known.

The chain has TRBV20-1 and TRBJ2-7; the D call of TRBD1 rests on TCRdb alone, since no DNA is present to check it. The sample consisted of blood. The receptor was isolated from a human donor with ulcerative colitis or Crohn's disease, or a healthy co-twin of an affected twin (not recorded which). The CDR3: CSASRDSTYEQYF.